The present entry profiles one T cell receptor (beta chain) with its context. No antigen is known for it. Expressed TCRB transcripts got sequenced, as all isolated RNA was reverse transcribed. Libraries were prepared by immunoSEQ multiplex PCR; TCRdb keeps only in-frame clonotypes and omits some of them. The sample comprises 250,000 to 300,000 clones, less than 30% of which are singletons, and about 0.012% rests with the top ten. This record comes from a study of beta chain features in type 1 diabetes. Study observations and caveats: The study found moderately but significantly shorter TCRB CDR3s in all four CD4+ subsets of Type 1 diabetes patients. Naive, central memory and Treg TCRB repertoires appeared more alike in patients than in healthy donors. Shorter templates may be favored by PCR, equally so in patients and controls.

Trimming left V 6 bases short and J 4 bases short, with 21 bases between. CDR1 is SGDLS and CDR2 is YYNGEE in the germline V gene. The CDR3 contains 16 residues. A single heparinised draw of approximately 0.11 L on average was taken per donor. The clonotype originates from a woman in her twenties or thirties with type 1 diabetes. Sequenced input: naive CD4+ T cells from blood. This chain joins TRBV9 and TRBJ2-3; possible D gene TRBD2, 6 bases. The CDR3 DNA reads TGTGCCAGCACCTCCCCCGCGGCTACGGGGGCAGATACGCAGTATTTT. The encoded protein is CASTSPAATGADTQYF.